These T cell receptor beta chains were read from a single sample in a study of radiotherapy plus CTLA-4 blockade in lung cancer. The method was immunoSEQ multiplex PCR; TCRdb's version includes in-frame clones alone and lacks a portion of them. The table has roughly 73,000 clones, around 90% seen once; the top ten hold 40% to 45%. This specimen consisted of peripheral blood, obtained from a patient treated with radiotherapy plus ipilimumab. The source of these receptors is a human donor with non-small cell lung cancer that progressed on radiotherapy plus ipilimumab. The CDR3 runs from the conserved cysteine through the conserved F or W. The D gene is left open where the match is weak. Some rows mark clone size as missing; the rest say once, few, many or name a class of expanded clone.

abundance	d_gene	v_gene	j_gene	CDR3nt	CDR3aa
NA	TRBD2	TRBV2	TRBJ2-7	TGTGCCAGCAGTAAAACCGGGACTAGTTATTTCTACGAGCAGTACTTC	CASSKTGTSYFYEQYF
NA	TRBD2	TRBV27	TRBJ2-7	TGTGCCACAGGGAGGGCTCGCGAGCAGTACTTC	CATGRAREQYF
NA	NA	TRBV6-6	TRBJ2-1	TGTGCCAGCAGGGACTACAATGAGCAGTTCTTC	CASRDYNEQFF
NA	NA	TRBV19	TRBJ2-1	TGTGCCAGTAGTAGACCTGGCGAGGGTACCAATGAGCAGTTCTTC	CASSRPGEGTNEQFF
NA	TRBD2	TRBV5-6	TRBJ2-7	TGTGCCAGCAGCTTGGCACTAGCGGACGTCTACGAGCAGTACTTC	CASSLALADVYEQYF
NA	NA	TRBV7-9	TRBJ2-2	TGTGCCAGCAGCTTAGGGGCAGGGAGAACCGGGGAGCTGTTTTTT	CASSLGAGRTGELFF
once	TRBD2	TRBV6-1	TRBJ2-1	TGTGCCAGCAGTTCGGGACTAGCGGGGCTACGGCAGTTCTTC	CASSSGLAGLRQFF
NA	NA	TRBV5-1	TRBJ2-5	TGCGCCAGCACCCTGGACAGAGGCGTTGCAGAGACCCAGTACTTC	CASTLDRGVAETQYF
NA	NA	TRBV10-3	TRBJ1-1	TGTGCCATCAGTGAGGCGGGTTGGAACACTGAAGCTTTCTTT	CAISEAGWNTEAFF
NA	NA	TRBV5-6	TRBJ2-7	TGTGCCAGCAGCGAGGGGTCAGGGGTCGAGCAGTACTTC	CASSEGSGVEQYF
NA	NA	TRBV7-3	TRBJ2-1	TGTGCCAGCAGCTTTTTGGGCGTCCACAATGAGCAGTTCTTC	CASSFLGVHNEQFF
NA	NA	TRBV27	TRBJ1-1	TGTGCCAGCAGGTTGAGTTGGGAGACTGAAGCTTTCTTT	CASRLSWETEAFF
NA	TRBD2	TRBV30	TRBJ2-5	TGTGCCTGGAGTGTACTAAGCGGGAGAAGTGAGACCCAGTACTTC	CAWSVLSGRSETQYF
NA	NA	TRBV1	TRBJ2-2	TGCACCAGCAGCCAAAAAAGTCGGGGGGACACCGGGGAGCTGTTTTTT	CTSSQKSRGDTGELFF
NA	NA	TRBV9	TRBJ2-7	TGTGCCAGCAGCGTAGCGGGAGCGGAGAACTACGAGCAGTACTTC	CASSVAGAENYEQYF
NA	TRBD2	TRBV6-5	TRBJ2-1	TGTGCCAGCAGACCCGGGACTAGCGGGAGACAAGAGCAGTTCTTC	CASRPGTSGRQEQFF
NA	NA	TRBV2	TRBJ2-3	TGTGCCAGCAGGAGCGGACTCACAGATACGCAGTATTTT	CASRSGLTDTQYF
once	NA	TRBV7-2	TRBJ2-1	TGTGCCAGCAGCTTAGACGGGTTGGAGCAGTTCTTC	CASSLDGLEQFF
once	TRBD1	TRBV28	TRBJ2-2	TGTGCCAGCGAAGACAGGGGTCCCGGGGAGCTGTTTTTT	CASEDRGPGELFF
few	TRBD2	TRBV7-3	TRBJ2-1	TGTGCCAGCAGCTCCTCACTAGCGAGTGAGCAGTTCTTC	CASSSSLASEQFF
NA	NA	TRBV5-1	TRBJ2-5	TGCGCCAGCAGCACCAATGCGGCGGAGACCCAGTACTTC	CASSTNAAETQYF
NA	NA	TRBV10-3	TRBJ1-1	TGTGCCATCAGAACCTCGGCGGGGGCTGTCGCTGAAGCTTTCTTT	CAIRTSAGAVAEAFF
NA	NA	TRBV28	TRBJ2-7	TGTGCCAGCAAAATCAGGGCGGGTGAGCAGTACTTC	CASKIRAGEQYF
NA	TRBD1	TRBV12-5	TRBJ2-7	TGTGCTAGTGGTCCGGGACAGGGGGCCTACGAGCAGTACTTC	CASGPGQGAYEQYF
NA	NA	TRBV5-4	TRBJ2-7	TGTGCCAGCAGCCCCCTTCCCGGGACCCCTGACGAGCAGTACTTC	CASSPLPGTPDEQYF
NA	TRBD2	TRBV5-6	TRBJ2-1	TGTGCCAGCAGCAAGATACTAGCGGAACCGGGGGGTGAGCAGTTCTTC	CASSKILAEPGGEQFF
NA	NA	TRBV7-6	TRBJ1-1	TGTGCCAGCAGCGAAGGGGGGGGCGGGGTGTACACTGAAGCTTTCTTT	CASSEGGGGVYTEAFF
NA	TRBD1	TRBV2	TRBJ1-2	TGTGCCAGCAGTTACCTAAATGGACAGGGGACTCACCTTAACTATGGCTACACCTTC	CASSYLNGQGTHLNYGYTF
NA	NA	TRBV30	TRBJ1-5	TGTGCCTGGAGTGTATATCCAGGGAAGGGCAATCAGCCCCAGCATTTT	CAWSVYPGKGNQPQHF
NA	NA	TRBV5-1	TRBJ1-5	TGCGCCAGCAGCTTGGGAGGGGTCGTCAATCAGCCCCAGCATTTT	CASSLGGVVNQPQHF
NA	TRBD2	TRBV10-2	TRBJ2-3	TGCGCCAGCAGTGAGGCGGGAGCAGAAACGGATACGCAGTATTTT	CASSEAGAETDTQYF
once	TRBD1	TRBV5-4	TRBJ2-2	TGTGCCAGCAGCTCGACAGGGTTAAACACCGGGGAGCTGTTTTTT	CASSSTGLNTGELFF
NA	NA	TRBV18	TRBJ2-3	TGTGCCAGCTCACCCGGAATTAGCACAGATACGCAGTATTTT	CASSPGISTDTQYF
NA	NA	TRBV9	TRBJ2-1	TGTGCCAGCAGCGTAGCCCAGAGGATACACTCCTACAATGAGCAGTTCTTC	CASSVAQRIHSYNEQFF
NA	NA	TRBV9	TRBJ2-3	TGTGCCAGCAGCGTAGAGTTAGCAACAGATACGCAGTATTTT	CASSVELATDTQYF
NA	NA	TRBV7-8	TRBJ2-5	TGTGCCAGCAGCTCGGCCGGGACATTCCAAGAGACCCAGTACTTC	CASSSAGTFQETQYF
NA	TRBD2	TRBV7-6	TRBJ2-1	TGTGCCAGCAGCGCTGCCCCTAGCGGGAGGGGCAATGAGCAGTTCTTC	CASSAAPSGRGNEQFF
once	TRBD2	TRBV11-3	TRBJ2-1	TGTGCCAGCAGCTTCGGACTAGATGGCAATGAGCAGTTCTTC	CASSFGLDGNEQFF
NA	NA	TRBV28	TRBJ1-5	TGTGCCAGCAGTTTATTTCTGAGCTCGGGTAATCAGCCCCAGCATTTT	CASSLFLSSGNQPQHF
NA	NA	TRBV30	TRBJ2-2	TGTGCCTGGAGAATTTCAGGGGCGGCCGGGGAGCTGTTTTTT	CAWRISGAAGELFF
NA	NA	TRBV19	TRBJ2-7	TGTGCCAGTAGTATAGCTCTGGCGAGCTCCTACGAGCAGTACTTC	CASSIALASSYEQYF
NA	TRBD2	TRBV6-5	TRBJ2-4	TGTGCCAGCAGTTATTTGCGGGGGGAGGACATTCAGTACTTC	CASSYLRGEDIQYF